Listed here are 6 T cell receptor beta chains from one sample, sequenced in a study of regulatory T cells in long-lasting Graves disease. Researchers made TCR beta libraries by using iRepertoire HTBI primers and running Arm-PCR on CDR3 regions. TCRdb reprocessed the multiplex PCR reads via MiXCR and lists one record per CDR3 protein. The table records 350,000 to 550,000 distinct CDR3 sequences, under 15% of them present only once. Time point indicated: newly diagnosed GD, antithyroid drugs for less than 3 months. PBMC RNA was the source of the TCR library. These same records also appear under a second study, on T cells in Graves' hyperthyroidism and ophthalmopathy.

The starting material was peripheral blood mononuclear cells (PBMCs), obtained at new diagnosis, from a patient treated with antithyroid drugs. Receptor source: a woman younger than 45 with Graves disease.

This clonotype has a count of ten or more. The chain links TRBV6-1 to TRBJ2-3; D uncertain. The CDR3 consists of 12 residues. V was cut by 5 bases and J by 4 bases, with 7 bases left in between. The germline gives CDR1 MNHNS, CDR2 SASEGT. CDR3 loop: CASSNPADTQYF. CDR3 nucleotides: TGTGCCAGCAGTAACCCTGCAGATACGCAGTATTTT.

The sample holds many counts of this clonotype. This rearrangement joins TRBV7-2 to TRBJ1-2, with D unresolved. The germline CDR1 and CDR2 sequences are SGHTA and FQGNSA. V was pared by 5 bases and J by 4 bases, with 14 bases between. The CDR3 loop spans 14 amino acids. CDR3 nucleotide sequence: TGTGCCAGCAGCCGCCCCGGGGTCTTCTATGGCTACACCTTC. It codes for CASSRPGVFYGYTF.

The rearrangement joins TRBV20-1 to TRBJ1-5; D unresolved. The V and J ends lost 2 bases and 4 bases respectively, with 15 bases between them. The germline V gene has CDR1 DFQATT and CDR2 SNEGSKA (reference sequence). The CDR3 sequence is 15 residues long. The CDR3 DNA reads TGCAGTGCTAGATCTGGGGAGGCCCTAAATCAGCCCCAGCATTTT. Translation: CSARSGEALNQPQHF.

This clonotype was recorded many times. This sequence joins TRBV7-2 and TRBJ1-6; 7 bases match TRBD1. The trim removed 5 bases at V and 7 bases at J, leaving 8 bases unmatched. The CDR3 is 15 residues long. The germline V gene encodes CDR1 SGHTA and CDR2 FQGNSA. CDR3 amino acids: CASSPTGTVNSPLHF. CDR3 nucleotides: TGTGCCAGCAGCCCCACGGGGACAGTAAATTCACCCCTCCACTTT.

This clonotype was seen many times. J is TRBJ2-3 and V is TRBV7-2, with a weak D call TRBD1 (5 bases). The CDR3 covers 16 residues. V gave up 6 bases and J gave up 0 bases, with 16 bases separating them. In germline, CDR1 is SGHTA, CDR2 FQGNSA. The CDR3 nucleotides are TGTGCCAGCAGGTCCTTAACAGGCCTGAGCACAGATACGCAGTATTTT. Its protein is CASRSLTGLSTDTQYF.

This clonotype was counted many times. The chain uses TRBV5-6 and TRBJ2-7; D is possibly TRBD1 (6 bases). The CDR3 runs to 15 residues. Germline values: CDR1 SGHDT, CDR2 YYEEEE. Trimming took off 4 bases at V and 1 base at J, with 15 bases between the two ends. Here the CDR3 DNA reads TGTGCCAGCAGCGGACACGGAACAGGGTCCTACGAGCAGTACTTC. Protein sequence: CASSGHGTGSYEQYF.